The rows below give T cell receptor beta chains drawn from one sample of a study of cytomegalovirus exposure and HLA in healthy donors. Produced via immunoSEQ multiplex PCR; TCRdb's table is partial and in-frame only. The sample contains over 80,000 clones, 73% of which appear only once. The sequenced sample consisted of PBMCs. Receptors originate from a man aged 35 to 55 in good health and CMV-seronegative. CDR3s include the opening cysteine and the closing phenylalanine or tryptophan. The D gene is left open where the match is weak. The listing skips clone size in some rows; elsewhere it reads once, few, many or a size class.

TRBJ2-7,TRBD2,.,TRBV29-1,TGCAGCGTATATAGCGGGGGGGCATCCTACGAGCAGTACTTC,CSVYSGGASYEQYF
TRBJ2-2,.,.,TRBV9,TGTGCCAGCAGCGTAAGGGAAAGGGCGGGGCCCACCGGGGAGCTGTTTTTT,CASSVRERAGPTGELFF
TRBJ2-7,TRBD1,.,TRBV19,TGTGCCAGTAGTGCGACAGGGGGCGGTTACGAGCAGTACTTC,CASSATGGGYEQYF
TRBJ2-7,TRBD1,.,TRBV5-8,TGTGCCAGCAGCGGGGGGGACAGGGGTGTGTACGAGCAGTACTTC,CASSGGDRGVYEQYF
TRBJ2-4,.,.,TRBV15,TGTGCCACCAGCAGAGATCGGGGAGACATTCAGTACTTC,CATSRDRGDIQYF
TRBJ2-7,TRBD1,.,TRBV5-1,TGCGCCAGCAGCTTGGTTGGCGGGACAGGGGCCTACGAGCAGTACTTC,CASSLVGGTGAYEQYF
TRBJ2-2,.,.,TRBV6-5,TGTGCCAGCAGCCGGGGACTGAGCAACACCGGGGAGCTGTTTTTT,CASSRGLSNTGELFF
TRBJ1-4,.,.,TRBV6-5,TGTGCCAGCAGTTACTCGGGACTTCTCGGGGAAAAACTGTTTTTT,CASSYSGLLGEKLFF
TRBJ2-1,.,.,TRBV4-2,TGTGCCAGCAGCCAAGATGGAGGGGGGGGTTACAAAGAATCCTACAATGAGCAGTTCTTC,CASSQDGGGGYKESYNEQFF
TRBJ2-7,.,.,TRBV7-2,TGTGCCAGCAGCTTAGCACAGCCCTACGAGCAGTACTTC,CASSLAQPYEQYF
TRBJ1-5,TRBD1,.,TRBV7-9,TGTGCCAGCAGCTTAAGTGGCGGGGACAGGGGGCATCAGCCCCAGCATTTT,CASSLSGGDRGHQPQHF
TRBJ1-2,TRBD1,.,TRBV29-1,TGCAGCGTTGACCAAACAGGGGGCGGCTATGGCTACACCTTC,CSVDQTGGGYGYTF
TRBJ2-5,TRBD2,.,TRBV5-3,TGTGCCAGGACGGATAGCGGGGGCCTCCAAGAGACCCAGTACTTC,CARTDSGGLQETQYF
TRBJ2-5,TRBD1,.,TRBV27,TGTGCCAGCAAGGACAGGGGGCCAGAGACCCAGTACTTC,CASKDRGPETQYF
TRBJ1-3,.,once,TRBV15,TGTGCCACCAGCAGAGGTATCGGGGACTTAGATTTT,CATSRGIGDLDF
TRBJ2-7,.,.,TRBV15,TGTGCCACCAGCAGAGAAGGGCGGGCCCCCTACGAGCAGTACTTC,CATSREGRAPYEQYF
TRBJ1-6,.,.,TRBV19,TGTGCCAGTAGTTTTTTAGACAGCTTCAATTCACCCCTCCACTTT,CASSFLDSFNSPLHF
TRBJ2-2,.,.,TRBV27,TGTGCCAGCAGATGGGCCCCGCGAACCGGGGAGCTGTTTTTT,CASRWAPRTGELFF
TRBJ2-7,TRBD1,.,TRBV10-3,TGTGCCATCAGTGACCAGGGACAGGGGCCCCTCGAGCAGTACTTC,CAISDQGQGPLEQYF
TRBJ1-3,.,.,TRBV5-1,TGCGCCAGCAGCCCAGTCTCCTCTGGAAACACCATATATTTT,CASSPVSSGNTIYF
TRBJ2-7,.,many,TRBV5-5,TGTGCCAGCAGCTTGTCCCCGGGGTGGGGATCCTACGAGCAGTACTTC,CASSLSPGWGSYEQYF
TRBJ1-2,.,once,TRBV7-9,TGTGCCAGCAGCTTAGGCGGGGGTAACTCTAACTATGGCTACACCTTC,CASSLGGGNSNYGYTF
TRBJ2-3,.,.,TRBV20-1,TGCAGTGTCCCGATCGGGGATACGCAGTATTTT,CSVPIGDTQYF
TRBJ1-1,TRBD1,.,TRBV7-9,TGTGCCAGCAGCCCCACAGGGGGAGACACTGAAGCTTTCTTT,CASSPTGGDTEAFF
TRBJ2-7,TRBD2,.,TRBV14,TGTGCCAGCAGCCGCGGACTAGCGGGGAGCGAGCAGTACTTC,CASSRGLAGSEQYF
TRBJ2-1,TRBD2,.,TRBV29-1,TGCAGCGTTGAAGATCTCAACGGGGGGGCTGTCAATGAGCAGTTCTTC,CSVEDLNGGAVNEQFF
TRBJ1-6,TRBD1,few,TRBV10-3,TGTGCCGCCAGGGGGACAGGGTCGTTTAATTCACCCCTCCACTTT,CAARGTGSFNSPLHF
TRBJ2-1,.,.,TRBV30,TGTGCCTGGAGTGTGGTCAGTTACAATGAGCAGTTCTTC,CAWSVVSYNEQFF
TRBJ2-7,TRBD2,.,TRBV27,TGTGCCAGCAGTTCAGCGGGGGAGAACCTCTACGAGCAGTACTTC,CASSSAGENLYEQYF
TRBJ2-3,.,.,TRBV21-1,TGTGCCAGCAGCATCACAGGGTTGGGCACAGATACGCAGTATTTT,CASSITGLGTDTQYF
TRBJ2-5,.,.,TRBV19,TGTGCCAGTAGGCAGGGATTCCAAGAGACCCAGTACTTC,CASRQGFQETQYF
TRBJ2-7,.,once,TRBV15,TGTGCCACCAGCAGATATCCACAGTACGAGCAGTACTTC,CATSRYPQYEQYF
TRBJ2-3,TRBD1,.,TRBV30,TGTGCCTTACAGGTCGGACAGGGGGATACGCAGTATTTT,CALQVGQGDTQYF
TRBJ2-3,.,.,TRBV4-3,TGCGCCAGCAGCCAAGATAGTTCGGGGGTCCTGTCAGATACGCAGTATTTT,CASSQDSSGVLSDTQYF
TRBJ1-6,TRBD1,.,TRBV27,TGTGCCAGCAGGACTCGGACAGGGCTTTATGATTCACCCCTCCACTTT,CASRTRTGLYDSPLHF
TRBJ2-1,TRBD2,few,TRBV4-1,TGCGCCAGCAGCCACGGACTAGCGGGGGGATCTCGGGGCTATGAGCAGTTCTTC,CASSHGLAGGSRGYEQFF
TRBJ1-6,TRBD1,once,TRBV6-6,TGTGCCAGCAGTACCCTGGGACAGGGGGCTTCACCCCTCCACTTT,CASSTLGQGASPLHF
TRBJ1-3,TRBD1,.,TRBV5-4,TGTGCCAGCAGCCCCGACAGGGCTGGAAACACCATATATTTT,CASSPDRAGNTIYF
TRBJ2-7,.,.,TRBV4-3,TGCGCCAGCAGCCAAGTTGGGGCACAGAGAACCTACGAGCAGTACTTC,CASSQVGAQRTYEQYF
TRBJ2-1,TRBD1,once,TRBV27,TGTGCCAGCAGTCCAGCCCCCGGGACAGGGGCCTACAATGAGCAGTTCTTC,CASSPAPGTGAYNEQFF
TRBJ1-2,TRBD1,.,TRBV2,TGTGCCAGCAGGGACAGGGATTACTATGGCTACACCTTC,CASRDRDYYGYTF